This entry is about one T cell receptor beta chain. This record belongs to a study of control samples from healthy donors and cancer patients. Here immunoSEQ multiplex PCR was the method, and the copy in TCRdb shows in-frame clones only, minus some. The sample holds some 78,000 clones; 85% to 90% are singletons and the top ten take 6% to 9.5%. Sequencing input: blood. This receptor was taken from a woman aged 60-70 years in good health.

The CDR3 DNA sequence: TGCGCCAGCAGCTTGGAGGCACTTACGACTAATGAAAAACTGTTTTTT. This encodes CASSLEALTTNEKLFF. The gene calls are TRBV5-1 and TRBJ1-4, with D uncertain. V was pared by 0 bases and J by 2 bases, with 11 bases between. CDR3 length: 16 residues. Germline loops: CDR1 SGHRS, CDR2 YFSETQ.